This entry concerns a single TCR beta chain. The clone's antigen remains unknown. The CDR3 carries no conserved terminal phenylalanine or tryptophan, so it likely arises from a read error. The data are from a study of response to subunit inactivated influenza vaccine (dated by TCRdb to 2016 to 2019). About the study as a whole: To follow how T cells responded to a trivalent subunit inactivated influenza vaccine, the researchers relied on deep quantitative profiling of the T cell receptor repertoire.

On the study overall, not on this receptor specifically: According to the authors, only a limited number of new T cells may be recruited by each seasonal influenza vaccination.

Library preparation employed RT-PCR. TCRdb records Illumina HiSeq 2500 as the sequencer. TCRdb trimmed public reads at Q25 via fastp, called clones via MiXCR and kept in-frame beta chains. Every entry covers one CDR3 protein and lists the most common genes and DNA from its rows. The sample table shows 150,000 to 200,000 distinct CDR3 sequences, and 12% are seen once. 25% to 35% of the sample comes from the top ten. V lost 8 bases and J lost 2 bases, and the count of bases not matched to a germline gene is 4. The CDR3 extends over 14 residues, inclusive of both ends. Left in the record is the CDR3 DNA by itself, 42 bases read in frame from the first base. The germline V gene yields SGHVS for CDR1 and FQNEAQ for CDR2. These data were also filed under a second study, of T cells expressing NK-cell markers. That second publication adds: TCR beta cDNA libraries were made by 5'RACE template switching that added a universal primer site and unique molecular identifiers. TCR beta-chain repertoires were profiled in sorted CD3+CD56+NKG2C+, CD3+CD56+NKG2C- and CD3+CD56-NKG2C+ T-cell subsets from seven or eight donors. Among the eight sequenced donors, seven were HCMV-seropositive and one was HCMV-seronegative. To restrict sorting to alphabetaTCR-expressing T cells, an anti-gammadeltaTCR antibody was added in several experiments. In roughly six donors, the dominant CD3+CD56+NKG2C+ clonotypes ranked among the top 10 CD8+ clonotypes, making up 1.0-7.0% of CD8+ T cells. Those dominant clonotypes were again the most abundant among CD3+CD56-NKG2C+ cells in four donors, at roughly 28.3-60.1%. Whether the expanded NKG2C-expressing T cell clones were specific for HCMV antigens was left unclear. Randomly selected healthy volunteers, three men and five women, were used as the eight sequenced donors. HCMV-specific IgG was detected in serum with a commercial ELISA kit to determine HCMV serostatus. Ficoll density gradient centrifugation was used to isolate peripheral blood mononuclear cells from blood. Using Miltenyi isolation kits, CD4+ and CD8+ T cells were isolated from PBMC through magnetic immunoseparation. cDNA synthesis was primed from the TCR beta constant segment and was followed by two successive PCR amplification steps. Illumina HiSeq 2000/2500, MiSeq or NextSeq was used to sequence libraries as 2 x 150 bp reads. Reads were demultiplexed and grouped by UMI with MIGEC, and clonotypes were assembled and quantified with MiTCR. To remove erroneous sequences, TCR cDNA sequences were retained only when supported by two or more reads. The tcR package was used for downstream repertoire analysis, and clonotypes were matched across fractions by CDR3 nucleotide sequence plus V segment. VDJmatch was used to annotate antigen specificity against VDJdb, with one amino acid substitution allowed in CDR3.

The receptor chain draws on TRBV7-8 and TRBJ2-1; 9 central nucleotides agree with TRBD1. The sequence was obtained from a man in his fifties or sixties who received an inactivated influenza vaccine. Donor details come from another sample of the same person, matched by shared clones. This sample comprised CD8+ T cells sorted from PBMCs, obtained 11 to 12 days after vaccination. The CDR3 sequence is CASGRQGAYNEQFL. The DNA sequence is TGTGCCAGCGGAAGACAGGGGGCCTACAATGAGCAGTTCTTA.